The 20 T cell receptor beta chains presented below share a single source sample, sequenced in a study of CD8+CD57+ T cells in acquired aplastic anemia. Genomic DNA templated the TCR beta VDJ and CDR3 profiling. TCRdb re-analysed the reads in MiXCR, keeping a single row per CDR3 protein. The profile shows 150,000 to 200,000 distinct CDR3 sequences, approximately 40% of them singletons. The sequenced sample was sorted CD4+, CD8+, or CD8+CD57+ T cells (not recorded which) from PBMCs. All receptors come from a human donor in good health.

This clonotype occurred many times. V and J are TRBV12-3 or TRBV12-4 and TRBJ1-2, with D tentatively TRBD1 (5 bases). The length of the CDR3 is 14 residues. Trimming removed 2 bases at V and 8 bases at J, with 15 bases between. The DNA for the CDR3 is TGTGCCAGCAGTTTAATTTTTGGCAGGGACGGCTACACCTTC. This encodes CASSLIFGRDGYTF.

About this clonotype itself: Germline and junction disagree at one end, which may indicate a read error. This chain connects TRBV24-1 to TRBJ1-4; tentatively, D is TRBD1 (6 bases). From germline, CDR1 is KGHDR and CDR2 SFDVKD. The CDR3 is 14 amino acids. CDR3 DNA: TGTGCCACCTCAACTCGGGACATTAATGAAAAACTGCTTTTT. Protein sequence: CATSTRDINEKLLF.

The chain recombines TRBV20-1 with TRBJ2-7; 7 bases align to TRBD1. Looked up from germline, CDR1 is DFQATT and CDR2 is SNEGSKA (reference sequence). This CDR3 region has 11 residues. The trim removed 6 bases at V and 6 bases at J, leaving 5 bases unmatched. CDR3 bases: TGCAGTGCAACGACAGGGCTCGAGCAGTACTTC. Residues: CSATTGLEQYF.

This clonotype has a count of ten or more. V and J are TRBV12-3 or TRBV12-4 and TRBJ2-2; D might be TRBD2 (6 bases). The V end was cut by 7 bases, the J end by 0 bases, with 12 bases between. CDR3 size: 15 residues. The CDR3 bases are TGTGCCAGCACCTGGGGGACTCCGAACACCGGGGAGCTGTTTTTT. Translation: CASTWGTPNTGELFF.

The V and J genes are TRBV2 and TRBJ2-5, with TRBD2 as a possible D gene (5 bases). The V gene lost 7 bases and the J gene lost 3 bases, with 21 bases spanning the gap. The CDR3 spans 16 residues. Germline assignment: CDR1 SNHLY and CDR2 FYNNEI. This CDR3 is CASTVLYEADKETQYF. DNA of the CDR3: TGTGCCAGCACAGTTTTATATGAAGCGGATAAAGAGACCCAGTACTTC. The whole variable domain, remainder taken from reference TRBV2 and TRBJ2-5, is EPEVTQTPSHQVTQMGQEVILRCVPISNHLYFYWYRQILGQKVEFLVSFYNNEISEKSEIFDDQFSVERPDGSNFTLKIRSTKLEDSAMYFCASTVLYEADKETQYFGPGTRLLVL.

In its sample, this clonotype was seen a few times. The V and J genes are TRBV6-1 and TRBJ1-5; 7 positions agree with TRBD1. Germline loops: CDR1 MNHNS, CDR2 SASEGT. This CDR3 has 15 residues. V shed 7 bases and J 3 bases; nucleotides not matched to a gene: 9. This chain's CDR3 is CASKPTGQFNQPQHF. The CDR3 region has the DNA TGTGCCAGCAAACCGACAGGGCAATTCAATCAGCCCCAGCATTTT.

This clonotype was recorded at least ten times. V usage is TRBV19 and J usage is TRBJ1-2; 9 bases map to TRBD1. Germline V gene lookup returns CDR1 LNHDA and CDR2 SQIVND (reference sequence). The CDR3 has 15 amino acids. Trimming removed 9 bases from V and 2 bases from J; junction bases left unmatched: 10. This CDR3 is CASRGTGSRNYGYTF. The CDR3 nucleotides are TGTGCCAGCCGAGGGACAGGGAGTAGAAACTATGGCTACACCTTC.

This clonotype was recorded once. Just one base apart from a much larger clone, this may be a read error. As the CDR3 is not closed by the conserved phenylalanine or tryptophan, this likely results from a read error. V usage is TRBV5-6 and J usage is TRBJ2-5; D gene uncertain. CDR1 is SGHDT, CDR2 YYEEEE, per germline. CDR3 length equals 11 residues. Trimming took off 4 bases at V and 6 bases at J, with 7 bases between the two ends. The CDR3 region has the DNA TGTGCCAGCAGCCAAAGAAAGACCCAGTACCTC. Residues: CASSQRKTQYL.

This clonotype has ten or more counts. This chain links TRBV2 with TRBJ2-7; D gene unclear. V lost 6 bases and J lost 4, with 19 bases in between. The CDR3 is made up of 15 amino acids. Germline CDR1 reads SNHLY; CDR2 reads FYNNEI. The CDR3 coding sequence is TGTGCCAGCAGCGCGATGGACCGGTTGGAATACGAGCAGTACTTC. Translated, it gives CASSAMDRLEYEQYF.

This chain joins TRBV24-1 and TRBJ1-5, with 11 bases identical to TRBD1. The trim removed 4 bases at V and 5 bases at J, leaving 3 bases unmatched. The CDR3 spans 15 residues. Looked up from germline, CDR1 is KGHDR and CDR2 is SFDVKD. CDR3 coding DNA: TGTGCCACCAGTGAGGCGGGACAGGGGGATCAGCCCCAGCATTTT. Translated, it gives CATSEAGQGDQPQHF.

As for this clonotype: A read error may explain this, as a much larger clone is one base away. The conserved phenylalanine or tryptophan normally closing the CDR3 is absent here, so this likely arose from a read error. CDR3 in DNA: TGTGCCAGCTCACCAATAGCGGACCACGAGCAGTACCTC. As protein: CASSPIADHEQYL. V is TRBV2 and J is TRBJ2-7; D may be TRBD2 (6 bases). The CDR3 is made up of 13 amino acids. V was clipped by 8 bases and J by 5 bases, with 16 bases between them. CDR1 is SNHLY, CDR2 FYNNEI, per germline.

The chain uses TRBV6-1 and TRBJ1-6; no firm D call. The CDR3 is 17 amino acids. V was clipped by 5 bases and J by 0 bases, with 14 bases between them. Looked up from germline, CDR1 is MNHNS and CDR2 is SASEGT. CDR3 loop: CASSTDTWSSYNSPLHF. The DNA of the CDR3 is TGTGCCAGCAGTACTGATACATGGAGCTCCTATAATTCACCCCTCCACTTT.

This clonotype was observed a few times. The chain links TRBV24-1 to TRBJ1-2; no reliable D call. The CDR3 runs to 15 residues. Trimming stripped 2 bases from V and 3 bases from J, with 12 bases between. From germline, CDR1 is KGHDR and CDR2 SFDVKD. CDR3 protein: CATSDSRGPDYGYTF. The CDR3 coding sequence is TGTGCCACCAGTGATTCGAGAGGGCCGGACTATGGCTACACCTTC.

The chain is built from TRBV20-1 and TRBJ2-7, with D unclear. The V gene's germline CDR1 is DFQATT and CDR2 SNEGSKA (reference sequence). The CDR3 has 12 amino acids. Trimming took off 0 bases at V and 7 bases at J, with 10 bases between the two ends. Written as DNA, the CDR3 is TGCAGTGCTAGAGATCGGGCAGCTGAGCAGTACTTC. Protein sequence: CSARDRAAEQYF.

This clonotype was found many times. This rearrangement joins TRBV6-2 or TRBV6-3 to TRBJ1-5, with D uncertain. Germline CDR1 reads MNHEY; CDR2 reads SVGEGT. Trimming took 5 bases from V and 0 from J, leaving 5 bases between them. The CDR3 covers 13 residues. CDR3 in amino acids: CASSRGSNQPQHF. DNA of the CDR3: TGTGCCAGCAGTCGTGGTAGCAATCAGCCCCAGCATTTT.

This clonotype came up many times. The chain couples TRBV6-4 to TRBJ2-3; TRBD1 aligns across 7 bases. The CDR3 covers 15 residues. Per germline, CDR1 MRHNA and CDR2 SNTAGT. Trimming took 0 bases from V and 2 from J; bases not matched to a gene: 2. Written as DNA, the CDR3 is TGTGCCAGCAGTGACTCCGGGACAGCCACAGATACGCAGTATTTT. This encodes CASSDSGTATDTQYF.

The gene calls are TRBV14 and TRBJ1-6; D unclear. Germline CDR1 reads SGHDN; CDR2 reads FVKESK. V was trimmed by 9 bases and J by 12 bases, leaving 3 bases between them. CDR3 length: 8 residues. CDR3 amino acids: CASGPLHF. In DNA form, the CDR3 reads TGTGCCAGTGGACCCCTCCACTTT.

The chain is built from TRBV12-3 or TRBV12-4 and TRBJ1-2; D possibly corresponds to TRBD1 (6 bases). The CDR3 length is 13 residues. With 0 bases removed from V and 7 bases from J, the gap between germline ends came to 9 bases. In nucleotides, the CDR3 is TGTGCCAGCAGTTTAGCACAAGGGGGTGGCTACACCTTC. The encoded protein is CASSLAQGGGYTF.

This clonotype was seen many times. V and J are TRBV7-8 and TRBJ1-5, with TRBD1 matching over 7 bases. Per germline, CDR1 SGHVS and CDR2 FQNEAQ. V was pared by 2 bases and J by 1 base, with 8 bases of the junction left unmatched. The CDR3 contains 17 residues. CDR3 DNA sequence: TGTGCCAGCAGCTTAAGGGGACAGTCCCAAAGCAATCAGCCCCAGCATTTT. Its protein is CASSLRGQSQSNQPQHF.

This clonotype was seen at least ten times. This chain connects TRBV12-3 or TRBV12-4 to TRBJ1-2; weak D call: TRBD1 (5 bases). This CDR3 is built from 15 residues. Trimming stripped 2 bases from V and 3 bases from J, with 13 bases between. CDR3 DNA sequence: TGTGCCAGCAGTTTATTGTCGCGAGGGGACTATGGCTACACCTTC. This codes for CASSLLSRGDYGYTF.